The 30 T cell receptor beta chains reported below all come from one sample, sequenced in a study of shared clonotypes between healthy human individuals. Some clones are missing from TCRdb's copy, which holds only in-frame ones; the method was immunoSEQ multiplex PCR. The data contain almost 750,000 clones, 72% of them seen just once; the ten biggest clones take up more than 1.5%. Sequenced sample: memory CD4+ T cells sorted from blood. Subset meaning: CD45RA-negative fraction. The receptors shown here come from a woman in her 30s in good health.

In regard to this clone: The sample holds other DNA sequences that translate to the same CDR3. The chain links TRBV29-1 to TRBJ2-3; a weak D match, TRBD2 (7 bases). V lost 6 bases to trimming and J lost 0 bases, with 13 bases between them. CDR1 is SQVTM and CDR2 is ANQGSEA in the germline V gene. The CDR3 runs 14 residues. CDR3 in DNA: TGCAGCGTCGGAGGGGGGGGCAGCACAGATACGCAGTATTTT. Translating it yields CSVGGGGSTDTQYF.

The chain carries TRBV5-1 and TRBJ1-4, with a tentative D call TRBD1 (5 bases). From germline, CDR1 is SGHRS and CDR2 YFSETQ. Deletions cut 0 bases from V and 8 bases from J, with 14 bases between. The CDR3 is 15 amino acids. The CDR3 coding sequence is TGCGCCAGCAGCTTGGAGGGGCAAGAGAACGAAAAACTGTTTTTT. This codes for CASSLEGQENEKLFF.

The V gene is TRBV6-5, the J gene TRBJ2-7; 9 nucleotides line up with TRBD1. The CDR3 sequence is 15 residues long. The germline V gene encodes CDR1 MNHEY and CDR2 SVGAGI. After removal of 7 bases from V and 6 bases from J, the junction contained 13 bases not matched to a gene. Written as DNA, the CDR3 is TGTGCCAGCACCCAGCTACAGGGGGCGGTCATCGAGCAGTACTTC. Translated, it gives CASTQLQGAVIEQYF.

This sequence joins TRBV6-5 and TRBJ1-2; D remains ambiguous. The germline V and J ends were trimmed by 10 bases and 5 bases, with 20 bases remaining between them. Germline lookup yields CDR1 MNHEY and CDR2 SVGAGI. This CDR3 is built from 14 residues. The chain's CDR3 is CATSRRGRGYGYTF. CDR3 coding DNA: TGTGCCACCTCCCGAAGAGGGCGAGGATATGGCTACACCTTC.

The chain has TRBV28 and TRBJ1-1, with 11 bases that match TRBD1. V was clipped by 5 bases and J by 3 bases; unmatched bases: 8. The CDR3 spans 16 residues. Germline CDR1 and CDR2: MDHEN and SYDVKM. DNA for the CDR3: TGTGCCAGCAGTCGGTGGACAGGGGGCGCGGACACTGAAGCTTTCTTT. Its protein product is CASSRWTGGADTEAFF.

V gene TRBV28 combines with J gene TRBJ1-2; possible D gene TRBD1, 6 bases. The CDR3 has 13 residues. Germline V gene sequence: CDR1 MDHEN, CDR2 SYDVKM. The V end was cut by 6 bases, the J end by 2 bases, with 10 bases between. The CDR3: CASRWTENYGYTF. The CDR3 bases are TGTGCCAGCAGGTGGACAGAAAACTATGGCTACACCTTC.

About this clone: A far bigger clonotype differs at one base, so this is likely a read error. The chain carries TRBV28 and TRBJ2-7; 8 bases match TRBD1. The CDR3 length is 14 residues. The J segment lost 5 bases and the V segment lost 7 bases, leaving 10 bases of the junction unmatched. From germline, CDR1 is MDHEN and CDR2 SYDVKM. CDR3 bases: TGTGCCAGCAAGAATAGGACAGGGCCCCACGAGCAGTACTTC. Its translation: CASKNRTGPHEQYF.

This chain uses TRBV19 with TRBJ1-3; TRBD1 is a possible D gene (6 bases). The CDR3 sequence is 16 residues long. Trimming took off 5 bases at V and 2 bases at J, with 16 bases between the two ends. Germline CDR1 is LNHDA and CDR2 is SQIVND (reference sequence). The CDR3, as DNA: TGTGCCAGTAGTTCGGCCCAGGGGAGAGCTGGAAACACCATATATTTT. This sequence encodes CASSSAQGRAGNTIYF. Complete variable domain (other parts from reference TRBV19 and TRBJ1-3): DGGITQSPKYLFRKEGQNVTLSCEQNLNHDAMYWYRQDPGQGLRLIYYSQIVNDFQKGDIAEGYSVSREKKESFPLTVTSAQKNPTAFYLCASSSAQGRAGNTIYFGEGSWLTVV.

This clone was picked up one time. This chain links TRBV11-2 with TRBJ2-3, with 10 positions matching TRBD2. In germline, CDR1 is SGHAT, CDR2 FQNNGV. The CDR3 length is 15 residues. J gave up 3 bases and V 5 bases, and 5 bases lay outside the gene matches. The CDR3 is CASSEAGGSTDTQYF. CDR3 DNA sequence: TGTGCCAGCAGCGAAGCGGGAGGGTCGACAGATACGCAGTATTTT.

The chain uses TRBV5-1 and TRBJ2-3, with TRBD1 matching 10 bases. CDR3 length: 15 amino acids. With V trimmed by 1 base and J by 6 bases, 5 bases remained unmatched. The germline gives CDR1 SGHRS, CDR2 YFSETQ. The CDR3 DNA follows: TGCGCCAGCAGCTTGAAGACAGGGGGCCAGGATACGCAGTATTTT. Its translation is CASSLKTGGQDTQYF.

CDR3 sequence: CASSDGRFQETQYF. For the CDR3, the DNA is TGTGCCAGCAGTGACGGCAGGTTCCAAGAGACCCAGTACTTC. The chain employs TRBV2 and TRBJ2-5; D is unresolved. The ends were cut back, 3 bases at V and 1 base at J, with 9 bases in the middle. The CDR3 is 14 amino acids. Per the germline V gene, CDR1 is SNHLY and CDR2 is FYNNEI.

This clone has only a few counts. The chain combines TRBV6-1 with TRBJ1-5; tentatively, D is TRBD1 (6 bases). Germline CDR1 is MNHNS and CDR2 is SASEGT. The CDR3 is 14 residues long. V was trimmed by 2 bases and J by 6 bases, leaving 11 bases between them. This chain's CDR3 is CASSENGGVQPQHF. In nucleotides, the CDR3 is TGTGCCAGCAGTGAAAATGGGGGCGTTCAGCCCCAGCATTTT.

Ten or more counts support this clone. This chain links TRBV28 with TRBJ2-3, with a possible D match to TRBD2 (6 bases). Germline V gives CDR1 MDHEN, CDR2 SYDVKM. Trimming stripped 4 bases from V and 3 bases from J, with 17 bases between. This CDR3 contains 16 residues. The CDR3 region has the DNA TGTGCCAGCAGTTCGCCCATCCCGGGACTGACAGATACGCAGTATTTT. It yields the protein CASSSPIPGLTDTQYF.

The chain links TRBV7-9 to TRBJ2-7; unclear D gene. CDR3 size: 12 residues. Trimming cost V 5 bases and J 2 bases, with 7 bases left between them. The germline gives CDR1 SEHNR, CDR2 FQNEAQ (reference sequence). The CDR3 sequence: CASSRSTYEQYF. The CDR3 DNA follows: TGTGCCAGCAGCAGATCAACCTACGAGCAGTACTTC.

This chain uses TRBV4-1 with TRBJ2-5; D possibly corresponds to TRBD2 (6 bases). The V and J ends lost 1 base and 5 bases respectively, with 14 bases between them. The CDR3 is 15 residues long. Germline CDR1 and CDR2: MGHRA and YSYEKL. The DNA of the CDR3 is TGCGCCAGCAGCCAAGGAGCAACGGAGGGGGAGACCCAGTACTTC. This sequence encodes CASSQGATEGETQYF.

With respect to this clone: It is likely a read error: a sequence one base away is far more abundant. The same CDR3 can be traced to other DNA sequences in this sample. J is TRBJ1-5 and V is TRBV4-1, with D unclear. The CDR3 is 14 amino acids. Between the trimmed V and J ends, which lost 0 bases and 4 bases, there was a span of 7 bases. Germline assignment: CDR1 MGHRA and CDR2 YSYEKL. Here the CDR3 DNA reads TGCGCCAGCAGCCAAGAGGAGGGTAATCAGCCCCAGCATTTT. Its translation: CASSQEEGNQPQHF.

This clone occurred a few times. The CDR3 nucleotides are TGTGCCAGCAGCGGGACAGATGGTACCATATATTTT. Protein: CASSGTDGTIYF. J is TRBJ1-3 and V is TRBV2, with 7 bases identical to TRBD1. CDR3 length: 12 amino acids. Germline-derived CDR1 and CDR2 are SNHLY and FYNNEI. Losses at the gene ends were 6 bases for V and 10 bases for J; bases not matched to a gene: 6.

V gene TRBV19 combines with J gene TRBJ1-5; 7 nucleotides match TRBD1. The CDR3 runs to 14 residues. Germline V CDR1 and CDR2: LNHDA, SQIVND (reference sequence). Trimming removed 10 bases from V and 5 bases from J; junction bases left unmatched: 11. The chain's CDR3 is CATQRTGRDQPQHF. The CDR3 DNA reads TGTGCCACCCAAAGGACAGGCCGCGATCAGCCCCAGCATTTT.

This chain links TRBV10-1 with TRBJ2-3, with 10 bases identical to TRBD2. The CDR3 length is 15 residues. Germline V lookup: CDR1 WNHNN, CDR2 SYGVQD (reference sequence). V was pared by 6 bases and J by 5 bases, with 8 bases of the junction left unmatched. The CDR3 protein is CASSRGLAERDTQYF. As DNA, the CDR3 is TGCGCCAGCAGCCGAGGACTAGCGGAGCGAGATACGCAGTATTTT.

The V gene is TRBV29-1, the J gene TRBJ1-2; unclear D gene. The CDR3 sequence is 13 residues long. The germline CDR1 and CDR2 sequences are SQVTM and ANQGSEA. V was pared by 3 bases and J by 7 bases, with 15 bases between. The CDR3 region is CSVEVTTVSGYTF. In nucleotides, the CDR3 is TGCAGCGTTGAGGTTACCACGGTGAGTGGCTACACCTTC.

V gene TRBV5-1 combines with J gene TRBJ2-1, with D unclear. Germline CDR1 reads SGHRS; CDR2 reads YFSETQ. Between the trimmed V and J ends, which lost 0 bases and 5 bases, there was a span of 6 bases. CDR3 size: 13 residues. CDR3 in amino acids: CASSLEFNNEQFF. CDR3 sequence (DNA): TGCGCCAGCAGCTTGGAATTTAACAATGAGCAGTTCTTC.

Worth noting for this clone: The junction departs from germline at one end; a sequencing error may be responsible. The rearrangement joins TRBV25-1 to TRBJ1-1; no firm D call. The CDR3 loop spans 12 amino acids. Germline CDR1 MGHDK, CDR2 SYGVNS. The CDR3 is CASSESSGKNIF. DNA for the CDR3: TGTGCCAGCAGTGAATCTTCAGGAAAAAACATCTTT.

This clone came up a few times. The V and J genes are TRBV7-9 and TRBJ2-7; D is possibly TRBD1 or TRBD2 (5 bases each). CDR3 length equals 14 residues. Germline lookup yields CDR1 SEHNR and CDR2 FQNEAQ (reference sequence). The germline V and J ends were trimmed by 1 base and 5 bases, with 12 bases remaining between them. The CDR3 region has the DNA TGTGCCAGCAGCTTAGAGTTGGGGGTCCACGAGCAGTACTTC. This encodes CASSLELGVHEQYF.

The CDR3 here is CASSGDRSYEQYF. The CDR3 DNA sequence: TGTGCCAGCAGTGGGGACAGATCCTACGAGCAGTACTTC. The chain combines TRBV25-1 with TRBJ2-7, with 7 bases aligning to TRBD1. This CDR3 has 13 amino acids. The ends lost 4 bases at V and 1 base at J; junction bases unmatched: 1. Germline V gene lookup returns CDR1 MGHDK and CDR2 SYGVNS.

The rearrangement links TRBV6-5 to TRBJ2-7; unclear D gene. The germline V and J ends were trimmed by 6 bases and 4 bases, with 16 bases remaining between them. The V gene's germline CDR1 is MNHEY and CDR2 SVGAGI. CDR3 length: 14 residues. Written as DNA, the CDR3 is TGTGCCAGCAGCCCAAGTAGGGATACGTACGAGCAGTACTTC. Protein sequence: CASSPSRDTYEQYF.

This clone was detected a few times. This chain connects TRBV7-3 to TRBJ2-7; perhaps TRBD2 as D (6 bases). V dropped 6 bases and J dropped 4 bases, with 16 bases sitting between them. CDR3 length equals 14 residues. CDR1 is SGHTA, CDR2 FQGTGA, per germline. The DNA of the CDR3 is TGTGCCAGCAGTTTCTGGGGGGTAGGATACGAGCAGTACTTC. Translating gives CASSFWGVGYEQYF.

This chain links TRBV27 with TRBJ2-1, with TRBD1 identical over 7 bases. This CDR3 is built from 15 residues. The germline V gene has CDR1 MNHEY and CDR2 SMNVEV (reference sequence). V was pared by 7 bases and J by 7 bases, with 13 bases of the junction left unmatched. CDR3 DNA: TGTGCCAGCACCAGGCGGGCAGGGGGTAAGAATGAGCAGTTCTTC. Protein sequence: CASTRRAGGKNEQFF.

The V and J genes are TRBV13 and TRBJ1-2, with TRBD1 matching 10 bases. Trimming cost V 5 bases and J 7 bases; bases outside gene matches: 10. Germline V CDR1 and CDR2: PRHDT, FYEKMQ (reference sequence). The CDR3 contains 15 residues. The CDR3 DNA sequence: TGTGCCAGCAGCACCCGACTTGGGACAGGGGTTGGCTACACCTTC. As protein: CASSTRLGTGVGYTF.

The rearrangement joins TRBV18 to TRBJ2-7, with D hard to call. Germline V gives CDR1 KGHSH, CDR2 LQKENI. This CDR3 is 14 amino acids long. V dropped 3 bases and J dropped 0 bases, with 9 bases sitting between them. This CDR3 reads CASSPGLSSYEQYF. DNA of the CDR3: TGTGCCAGCTCACCGGGCCTAAGCTCCTACGAGCAGTACTTC.

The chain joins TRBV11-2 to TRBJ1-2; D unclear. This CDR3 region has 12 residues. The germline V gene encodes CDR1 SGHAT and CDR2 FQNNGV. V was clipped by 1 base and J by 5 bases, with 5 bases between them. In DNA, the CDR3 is TGTGCCAGCAGCTTAGGAGAGTATGGCTACACCTTC. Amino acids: CASSLGEYGYTF.